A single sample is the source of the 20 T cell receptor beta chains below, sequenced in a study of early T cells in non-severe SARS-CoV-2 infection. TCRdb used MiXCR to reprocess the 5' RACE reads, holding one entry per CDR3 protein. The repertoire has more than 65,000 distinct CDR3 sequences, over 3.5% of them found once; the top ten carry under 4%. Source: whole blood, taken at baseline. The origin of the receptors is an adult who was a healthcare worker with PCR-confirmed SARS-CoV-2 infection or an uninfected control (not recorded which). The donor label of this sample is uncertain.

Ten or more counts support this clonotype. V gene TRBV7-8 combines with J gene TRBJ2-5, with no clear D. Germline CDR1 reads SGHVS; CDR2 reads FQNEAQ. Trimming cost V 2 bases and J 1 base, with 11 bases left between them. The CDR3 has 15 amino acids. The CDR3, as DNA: TGTGCCAGCAGCTTATTCGGCCAGGCCCAAGAGACCCAGTACTTC. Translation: CASSLFGQAQETQYF.

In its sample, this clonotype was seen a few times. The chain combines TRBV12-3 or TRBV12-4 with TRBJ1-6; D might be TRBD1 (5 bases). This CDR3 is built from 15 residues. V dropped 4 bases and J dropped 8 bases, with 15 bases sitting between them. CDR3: CASSWDLQSYSPLHF. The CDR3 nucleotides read TGTGCCAGCAGTTGGGACCTTCAATCTTATTCACCCCTCCACTTT.

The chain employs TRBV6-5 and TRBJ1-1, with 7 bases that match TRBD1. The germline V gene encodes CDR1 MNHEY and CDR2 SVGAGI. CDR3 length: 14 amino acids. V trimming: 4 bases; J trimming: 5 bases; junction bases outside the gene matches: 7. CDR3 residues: CASSFSHRGTEAFF. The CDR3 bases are TGTGCCAGCAGTTTTTCCCACAGGGGTACTGAAGCTTTCTTT.

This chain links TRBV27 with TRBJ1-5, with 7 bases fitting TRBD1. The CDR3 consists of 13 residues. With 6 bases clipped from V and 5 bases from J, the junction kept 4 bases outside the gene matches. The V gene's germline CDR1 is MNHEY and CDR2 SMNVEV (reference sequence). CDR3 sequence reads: CASSTGAYQPQHF. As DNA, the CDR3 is TGTGCCAGCAGCACAGGGGCCTATCAGCCCCAGCATTTT.

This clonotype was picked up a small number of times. CDR3 sequence reads: CASSLGPPNANYGYTF. CDR3 in DNA: TGTGCCAGCAGCTTGGGACCCCCGAACGCTAACTATGGCTACACCTTC. V usage is TRBV5-5 and J usage is TRBJ1-2, with unresolved D. Germline V lookup: CDR1 SGHKS, CDR2 YYEKEE (reference sequence). V dropped 0 bases and J dropped 0 bases, with 12 bases sitting between them. CDR3 length equals 16 residues.

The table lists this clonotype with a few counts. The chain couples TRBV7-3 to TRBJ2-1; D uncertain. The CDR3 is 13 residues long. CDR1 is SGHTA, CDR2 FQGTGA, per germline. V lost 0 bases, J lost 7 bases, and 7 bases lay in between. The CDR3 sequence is CASSLTIENEQFF. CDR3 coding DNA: TGTGCCAGCAGCTTAACAATAGAGAATGAGCAGTTCTTC.

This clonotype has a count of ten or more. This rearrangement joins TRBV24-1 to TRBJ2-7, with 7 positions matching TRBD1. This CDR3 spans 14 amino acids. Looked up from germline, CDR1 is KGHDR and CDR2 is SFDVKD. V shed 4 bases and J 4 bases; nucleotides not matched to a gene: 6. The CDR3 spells CATSDIQGPYEQYF. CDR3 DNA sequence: TGTGCCACCAGTGACATACAGGGGCCGTACGAGCAGTACTTC.

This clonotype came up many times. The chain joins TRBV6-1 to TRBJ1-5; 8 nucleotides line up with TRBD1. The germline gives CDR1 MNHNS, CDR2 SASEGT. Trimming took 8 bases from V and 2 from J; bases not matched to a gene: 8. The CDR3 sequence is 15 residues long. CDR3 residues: CASYVTGAGNQPQHF. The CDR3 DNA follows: TGTGCCAGCTACGTGACAGGGGCTGGCAATCAGCCCCAGCATTTT.

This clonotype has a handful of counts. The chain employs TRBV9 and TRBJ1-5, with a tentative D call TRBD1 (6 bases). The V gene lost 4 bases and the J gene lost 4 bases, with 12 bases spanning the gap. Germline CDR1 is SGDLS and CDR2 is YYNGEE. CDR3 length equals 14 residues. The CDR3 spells CASSRGLQNQPQHF. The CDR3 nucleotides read TGTGCCAGCAGCCGGGGGCTTCAGAATCAGCCCCAGCATTTT.

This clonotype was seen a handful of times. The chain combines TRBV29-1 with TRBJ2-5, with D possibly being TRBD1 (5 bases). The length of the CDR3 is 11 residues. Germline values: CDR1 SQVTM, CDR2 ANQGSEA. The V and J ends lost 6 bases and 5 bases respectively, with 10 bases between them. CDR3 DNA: TGCAGCGTAGACAGCTGGGAGACCCAGTACTTC. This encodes CSVDSWETQYF.

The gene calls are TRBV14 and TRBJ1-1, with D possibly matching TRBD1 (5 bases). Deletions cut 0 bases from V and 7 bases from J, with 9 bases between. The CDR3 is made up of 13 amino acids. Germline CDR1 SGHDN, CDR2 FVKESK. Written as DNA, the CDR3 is TGTGCCAGCAGCCAAGATTGGGGGGGTGAAGCTTTCTTT. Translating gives CASSQDWGGEAFF.

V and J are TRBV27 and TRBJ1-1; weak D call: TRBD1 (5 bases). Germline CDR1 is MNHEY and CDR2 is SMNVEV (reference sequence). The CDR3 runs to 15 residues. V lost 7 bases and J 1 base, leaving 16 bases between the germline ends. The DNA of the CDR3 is TGTGCCAGCACCGCCTCCAGGGACCGGAACACTGAAGCTTTCTTT. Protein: CASTASRDRNTEAFF.

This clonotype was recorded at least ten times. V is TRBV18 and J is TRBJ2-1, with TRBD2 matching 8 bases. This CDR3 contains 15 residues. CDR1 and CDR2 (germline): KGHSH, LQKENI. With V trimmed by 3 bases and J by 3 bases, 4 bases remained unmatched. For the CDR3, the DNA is TGTGCCAGCTCACCCCTAGCGGGCAACTACAATGAGCAGTTCTTC. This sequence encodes CASSPLAGNYNEQFF.

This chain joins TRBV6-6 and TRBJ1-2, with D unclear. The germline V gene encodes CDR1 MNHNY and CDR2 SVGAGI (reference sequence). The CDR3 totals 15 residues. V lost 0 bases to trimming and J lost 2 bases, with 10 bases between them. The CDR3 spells CASSYSGRKNYGYTF. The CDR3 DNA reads TGTGCCAGCAGTTACTCGGGCAGGAAGAACTATGGCTACACCTTC.

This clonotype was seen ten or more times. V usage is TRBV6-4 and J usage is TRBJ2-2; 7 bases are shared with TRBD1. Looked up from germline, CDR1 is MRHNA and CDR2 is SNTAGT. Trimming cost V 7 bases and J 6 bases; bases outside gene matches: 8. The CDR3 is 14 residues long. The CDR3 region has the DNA TGTGCCAGCACCCCGGGGACAGAGGCCGGGGAGCTGTTTTTT. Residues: CASTPGTEAGELFF.

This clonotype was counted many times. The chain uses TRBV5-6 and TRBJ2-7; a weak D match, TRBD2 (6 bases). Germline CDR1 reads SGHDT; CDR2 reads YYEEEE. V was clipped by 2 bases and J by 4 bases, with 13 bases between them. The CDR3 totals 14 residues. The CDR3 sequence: CASSLPGLGYEQYF. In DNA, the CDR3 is TGTGCCAGCAGCTTACCGGGACTGGGTTACGAGCAGTACTTC. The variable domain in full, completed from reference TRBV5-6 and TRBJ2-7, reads DAGVTQSPTHLIKTRGQQVTLRCSPKSGHDTVSWYQQALGQGPQFIFQYYEEEERQRGNFPDRFSGHQFPNYSSELNVNALLLGDSALYLCASSLPGLGYEQYFGPGTRLTVT.

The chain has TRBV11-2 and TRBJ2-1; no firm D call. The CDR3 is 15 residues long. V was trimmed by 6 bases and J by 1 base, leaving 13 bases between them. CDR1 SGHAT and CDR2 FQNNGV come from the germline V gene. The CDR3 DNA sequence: TGTGCCAGCAGAATCCCCGGGCTGTCCTACAATGAGCAGTTCTTC. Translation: CASRIPGLSYNEQFF.

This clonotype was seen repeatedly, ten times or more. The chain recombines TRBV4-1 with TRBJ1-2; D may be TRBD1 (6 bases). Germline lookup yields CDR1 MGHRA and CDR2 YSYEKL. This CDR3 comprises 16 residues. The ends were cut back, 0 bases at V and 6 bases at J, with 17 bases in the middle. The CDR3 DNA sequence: TGCGCCAGCAGCCAAGATGCTCTTAGGGGGGAAAATGGCTACACCTTC. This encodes CASSQDALRGENGYTF.

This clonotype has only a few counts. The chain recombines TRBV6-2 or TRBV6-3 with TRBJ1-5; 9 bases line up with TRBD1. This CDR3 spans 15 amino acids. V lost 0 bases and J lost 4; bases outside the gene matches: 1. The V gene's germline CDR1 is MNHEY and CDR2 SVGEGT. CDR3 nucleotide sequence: TGTGCCAGCAGTTACTCCGGACAGGGGAATCAGCCCCAGCATTTT. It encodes CASSYSGQGNQPQHF.

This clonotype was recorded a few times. The CDR3 here is CASSVGQGLGNSPLHF. The CDR3, as DNA: TGTGCCAGCAGCGTAGGACAGGGGTTGGGTAATTCACCCCTCCACTTT. This rearrangement joins TRBV9 to TRBJ1-6; TRBD1 matches at 8 bases. Per the germline V gene, CDR1 is SGDLS and CDR2 is YYNGEE. The CDR3 has 16 amino acids. The V segment lost 0 bases and the J segment 6 bases; nucleotides outside the gene matches: 5.